This T cell receptor beta chain is from a study of blood T cell repertoires in COVID-19. Background on the study: Acute-phase and convalescent COVID-19 samples originated in the United States, Italy and Spain.

As processed by the authors: Amplified reference gene primers provided the basis for estimating nucleated cell counts. The table came from immunoSEQ multiplex PCR; TCRdb's copy has only in-frame clones and leaves some out. The DNA gave D and trimming, while V, J and clone size come from that table. Of about 460,000 clones listed, about 88% are singletons. Trimming cost V 8 bases and J 1 base, with 11 bases left between them. This CDR3 has 13 amino acids. Germline loops: CDR1 MNHEY, CDR2 SVGAGI. The sequencing input was PBMCs or T cells enriched from blood (not recorded which). This chain connects TRBV6-5 to TRBJ1-1, with a weak D call TRBD1 (5 bases). This TCR came from a woman aged 55 to 70 who had recovered from COVID-19. DNA of the CDR3: TGTGCCAGCGGACAAGAGGAGAACACTGAAGCTTTCTTT. It yields the protein CASGQEENTEAFF.